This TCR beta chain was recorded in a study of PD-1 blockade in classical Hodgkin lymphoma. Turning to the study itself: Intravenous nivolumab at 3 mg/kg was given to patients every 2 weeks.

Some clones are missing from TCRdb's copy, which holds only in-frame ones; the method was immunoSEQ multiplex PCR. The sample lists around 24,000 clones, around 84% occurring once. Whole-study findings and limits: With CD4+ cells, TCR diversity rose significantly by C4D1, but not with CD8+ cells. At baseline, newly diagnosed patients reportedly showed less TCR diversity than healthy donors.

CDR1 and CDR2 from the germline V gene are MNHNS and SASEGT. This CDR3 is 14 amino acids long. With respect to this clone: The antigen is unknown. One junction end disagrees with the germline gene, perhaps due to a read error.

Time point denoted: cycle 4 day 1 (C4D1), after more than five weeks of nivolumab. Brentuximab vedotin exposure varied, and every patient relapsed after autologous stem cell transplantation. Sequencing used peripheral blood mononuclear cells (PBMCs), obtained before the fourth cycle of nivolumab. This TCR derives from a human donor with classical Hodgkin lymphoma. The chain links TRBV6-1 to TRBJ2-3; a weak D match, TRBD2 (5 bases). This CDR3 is CATSGLIDTDTQYF. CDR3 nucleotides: TGTGCCACCAGTGGACTGATAGACACAGATACGCAGTATTTT.